These 24 T cell receptor beta chains came from one sample sequenced in a study of control samples from healthy donors and cancer patients. Produced via immunoSEQ multiplex PCR; TCRdb's table is partial and in-frame only. The table has some 140,000 clones, 75% to 90% seen once; the top ten hold approximately 9.4%. The sequenced material came from blood. These receptors came from a woman aged 25-40 years in good health.

The gene calls are TRBV11-3 and TRBJ2-5, with 10 bases identical to TRBD1. Germline V lookup: CDR1 SGHNT, CDR2 YENEEA. J gave up 4 bases and V 5 bases, and 7 bases lay outside the gene matches. This CDR3 spans 15 amino acids. Written as DNA, the CDR3 is TGTGCCAGCAGCCAGGGACAGGGGCCCCCAGAGACCCAGTACTTC. Encoded protein: CASSQGQGPPETQYF. Drawing the rest from reference TRBV11-3 and TRBJ2-5, the complete variable domain is EAGVVQSPRYKIIEKKQPVAFWCNPISGHNTLYWYLQNLGQGPELLIRYENEEAVDDSQLPKDRFSAERLKGVDSTLKIQPAELGDSAVYLCASSQGQGPPETQYFGPGTRLLVL.

J is TRBJ2-7 and V is TRBV10-2; D may match TRBD1 or TRBD2 (5 bases each). The V and J ends lost 8 bases and 5 bases respectively, with 10 bases between them. The CDR3 length is 11 residues. Germline V gene sequence: CDR1 WSHSY, CDR2 SAAADI. CDR3 DNA sequence: TGCGCCAGCCTGGGGGTGCACGAGCAGTACTTC. Amino acids: CASLGVHEQYF.

V gene TRBV3-1 (or the pseudogene TRBV3-2) combines with J gene TRBJ1-2, with D maybe TRBD1 (6 bases). Germline-derived CDR1 and CDR2 are LGHDT and YNNKEL (reference sequence). The CDR3 extends over 15 amino acids. The V and J ends lost 6 bases and 4 bases respectively, with 18 bases between them. CDR3 loop: CASSLRGAKFYGYTF. CDR3 sequence (DNA): TGTGCCAGCAGTCTACGGGGGGCGAAGTTCTATGGCTACACCTTC.

V and J are TRBV18 and TRBJ2-1; 10 nucleotides line up with TRBD2. This CDR3 is 18 amino acids long. CDR1 and CDR2 (germline): KGHSH, LQKENI. V lost 3 bases and J lost 0; bases outside the gene matches: 8. CDR3 DNA: TGTGCCAGCTCACCGGGACTAGCGATCGGTATCTCCTACAATGAGCAGTTCTTC. Protein: CASSPGLAIGISYNEQFF.

The rearrangement links TRBV29-1 to TRBJ2-1; possibly TRBD2 for D (6 bases). Trimming took off 7 bases at V and 0 bases at J, with 13 bases between the two ends. This CDR3 spans 14 amino acids. Germline V gene lookup returns CDR1 SQVTM and CDR2 ANQGSEA. The CDR3 sequence: CSAGSGYSYNEQFF. In DNA form, the CDR3 reads TGCAGCGCTGGTAGCGGCTACTCCTACAATGAGCAGTTCTTC.

J is TRBJ1-5 and V is TRBV18; no clear D. The CDR3 extends over 13 amino acids. Germline V gene lookup returns CDR1 KGHSH and CDR2 LQKENI. The ends were cut back, 2 bases at V and 6 bases at J, with 8 bases in the middle. CDR3 residues: CASSPTGGQPQHF. The CDR3 DNA sequence: TGTGCCAGCTCACCAACCGGCGGTCAGCCCCAGCATTTT.

The chain combines TRBV6-4 with TRBJ1-1, with 11 positions matching TRBD1. The CDR3 has 14 amino acids. Unmatched junction bases numbered 6, after V lost 6 bases and J lost 6 bases. From germline, CDR1 is MRHNA and CDR2 SNTAGT. CDR3 protein: CASSEDRGLPEAFF. Written as DNA, the CDR3 is TGTGCCAGCAGCGAGGACAGGGGGCTACCTGAAGCTTTCTTT.

J is TRBJ1-2 and V is TRBV19, with 9 bases that match TRBD1. The CDR3 runs to 14 residues. Germline values: CDR1 LNHDA, CDR2 SQIVND (reference sequence). The J segment lost 4 bases and the V segment lost 7 bases, leaving 7 bases of the junction unmatched. In DNA form, the CDR3 reads TGTGCCAGTACTGGGGACAGGGAGTCCTATGGCTACACCTTC. Amino acid sequence: CASTGDRESYGYTF.

The rearrangement uses TRBV24-1 and TRBJ2-6; D is unresolved. Trimming removed 4 bases at V and 4 bases at J, with 22 bases between. The CDR3 runs to 19 residues. In germline, CDR1 is KGHDR, CDR2 SFDVKD. This chain's CDR3 is CATSDPTPTLVSGANVLTF. The CDR3 coding sequence is TGTGCCACCAGTGACCCTACTCCTACGCTCGTGAGCGGGGCCAACGTCCTGACTTTC.

This clone has a handful of counts. At the DNA level, this CDR3 is encoded by other sequences in the same sample as well. This chain uses TRBV5-1 with TRBJ2-3; D not certain. V lost 0 bases to trimming and J lost 1 base, with 3 bases between them. This CDR3 comprises 13 residues. Germline V gene data show CDR1 as SGHRS and CDR2 as YFSETQ. CDR3 DNA sequence: TGCGCCAGCAGCTTGGAGCGCACAGATACGCAGTATTTT. Translated, it gives CASSLERTDTQYF.

V gene TRBV6-5 combines with J gene TRBJ1-2; D is perhaps TRBD1 (5 bases). There are 14 residues in the CDR3. Trimming pared 5 bases from V and 5 bases from J, leaving 15 bases between. The germline V gene has CDR1 MNHEY and CDR2 SVGAGI. In DNA, the CDR3 is TGTGCCAGCAGTCCCGCGGGGCCGGGGTATGGCTACACCTTC. This codes for CASSPAGPGYGYTF.

The chain couples TRBV2 to TRBJ2-5, with D tentatively TRBD2 (6 bases). V was cut by 2 bases and J by 0 bases, with 13 bases left in between. CDR1 and CDR2 (germline): SNHLY, FYNNEI. The CDR3 contains 16 residues. The CDR3 is CASSETGGSNQETQYF. Here the CDR3 DNA reads TGTGCCAGCAGTGAAACCGGGGGTTCCAACCAAGAGACCCAGTACTTC.

This chain connects TRBV30 to TRBJ1-6; 9 bases fit TRBD1. Trimming at V came to 2 bases and at J to 14 bases, leaving 10 bases not matched to a gene. CDR3 size: 14 residues. Germline V gene lookup returns CDR1 GTSNPN and CDR2 SVGIG (reference sequence). CDR3 loop: CAWSRGGQGFSLHF. The CDR3 region has the DNA TGTGCCTGGAGTAGGGGGGGACAGGGATTTTCCCTCCACTTT.

V is TRBV7-8 and J is TRBJ1-2; TRBD1 matches at 7 bases. After removal of 1 base from V and 4 bases from J, the junction contained 6 bases not matched to a gene. The CDR3 is 15 amino acids. Germline values: CDR1 SGHVS, CDR2 FQNEAQ. CDR3 coding DNA: TGTGCCAGCAGCTTAGAAGCAGGGGGATCCTATGGCTACACCTTC. The encoded protein is CASSLEAGGSYGYTF.

This chain joins TRBV7-2 and TRBJ2-1; D possibly corresponds to TRBD1 (5 bases). Germline V gene sequence: CDR1 SGHTA, CDR2 FQGNSA. Trimming removed 5 bases from V and 10 bases from J, with 9 bases in between. CDR3 size: 11 residues. CDR3 DNA: TGTGCCAGCAGCCCCGACAGCGAGCAGTTCTTC. This gives the protein CASSPDSEQFF. Full variable domain (outside the CDR3, taken from reference TRBV7-2 and TRBJ2-1): GAGVSQSPSNKVTEKGKDVELRCDPISGHTALYWYRQSLGQGLEFLIYFQGNSAPDKSGLPSDRFSAERTGGSVSTLTIQRTQQEDSAVYLCASSPDSEQFFGPGTRLTVL.

In this sample, this clone turned up a few times. The genes are TRBV7-8 and TRBJ2-7, with D perhaps TRBD1 or TRBD2 (5 bases each). CDR1 and CDR2 from the germline V gene are SGHVS and FQNEAQ. Trimming took 5 bases from V and 5 from J, leaving 22 bases between them. The CDR3 runs to 16 residues. CDR3: CASSGATGTRLNEQYF. The CDR3 coding sequence is TGTGCCAGCAGCGGAGCAACCGGGACGCGTTTAAACGAGCAGTACTTC.

The chain links TRBV7-9 to TRBJ2-7; no clear D gene. This CDR3 is 14 amino acids long. Germline V gene data show CDR1 as SEHNR and CDR2 as FQNEAQ (reference sequence). Trimming removed 2 bases from V and 1 base from J, with 9 bases in between. For the CDR3, the DNA is TGTGCCAGCAGCTTATATTCGGATTCCTACGAGCAGTACTTC. This codes for CASSLYSDSYEQYF.

The chain has TRBV6-5 and TRBJ2-7; D not resolved. V lost 5 bases and J lost 6, with 11 bases in between. Germline V gives CDR1 MNHEY, CDR2 SVGAGI. The CDR3 sequence is 12 residues long. The DNA of the CDR3 is TGTGCCAGCAGTCCCTCGGTGGCCGAGCAGTACTTC. It specifies CASSPSVAEQYF.

This chain links TRBV10-3 with TRBJ2-2, with TRBD2 as a possible D gene (6 bases). CDR3 size: 16 residues. Trimming left V 0 bases short and J 6 bases short, with 14 bases between. CDR1 is ENHRY and CDR2 is SYGVKD in the germline V gene. The CDR3 DNA reads TGTGCCATCAGTGAGTCCCCAGCGCGGAGGGCCGGGGAGCTGTTTTTT. Translation: CAISESPARRAGELFF.

This clone is a singleton in its sample. V is TRBV13 and J is TRBJ2-5; 12 bases align to TRBD2. The CDR3 sequence is 15 residues long. Germline CDR1 PRHDT, CDR2 FYEKMQ (reference sequence). The trim removed 3 bases at V and 4 bases at J, leaving 3 bases unmatched. Written as DNA, the CDR3 is TGTGCCAGCAGCTTGACTAGCGGGAGAAGAGAGACCCAGTACTTC. It translates to CASSLTSGRRETQYF.

This chain connects TRBV2 to TRBJ2-7, with TRBD1 identical over 11 bases. Germline CDR1 is SNHLY and CDR2 is FYNNEI. Losses at the gene ends were 7 bases for V and 5 bases for J; bases not matched to a gene: 4. The CDR3 has 13 amino acids. The CDR3 sequence: CASILDRGHEQYF. CDR3 nucleotide sequence: TGTGCCAGCATATTGGACAGGGGGCACGAGCAGTACTTC.

The sample holds one count of this clone. V gene TRBV18 combines with J gene TRBJ2-1; no firm D call. This CDR3 contains 12 residues. Trimming took off 3 bases at V and 10 bases at J, with 10 bases between the two ends. Germline-derived CDR1 and CDR2 are KGHSH and LQKENI. This chain's CDR3 is CASSPILGEQFF. DNA for the CDR3: TGTGCCAGCTCACCTATACTGGGGGAGCAGTTCTTC.

The chain combines TRBV5-5 with TRBJ2-2; possibly TRBD1 for D (5 bases). The CDR3 covers 16 residues. Between the trimmed V and J ends, which lost 4 bases and 0 bases, there was a span of 13 bases. Germline V CDR1 and CDR2: SGHKS, YYEKEE (reference sequence). The CDR3 loop is CASSLGVVANTGELFF. As DNA, the CDR3 is TGTGCCAGCAGCCTAGGGGTGGTCGCGAACACCGGGGAGCTGTTTTTT.

The table lists this clone with a count of one. The genes are TRBV2 and TRBJ1-5; D gene ambiguous. V lost 4 bases and J lost 5, with 12 bases in between. The germline gives CDR1 SNHLY, CDR2 FYNNEI. This CDR3 spans 14 amino acids. The CDR3 DNA reads TGTGCCAGCAGTGTCGCGGCGGGGTATCAGCCCCAGCATTTT. This sequence encodes CASSVAAGYQPQHF.